Included here is one TCR beta chain sequence, with context. Its antigen remains unknown. The data are from a study of blood T cells in healthy people across ages. Study-wide points: Roughly linear age-related decline in beta diversity appeared, significant by age around 40.

A J-beta primer mix and a sample-barcoded 5' primer were used in a second PCR of roughly 7 to 12 cycles. MiXCR, applied by TCRdb to the 5' RACE reads, yields one record per CDR3 protein. The table records 700,000 or so distinct CDR3 sequences, roughly 20% of them present only once. There are 16 residues in the CDR3. V lost 6 bases to trimming and J lost 4 bases; unmatched junction nucleotides: 11. Germline V gene sequence: CDR1 DFQATT, CDR2 SNEGSKA (reference sequence). The rearrangement uses TRBV20-1 and TRBJ2-3; TRBD1 aligns across 12 bases. The sequencing sample was made of blood. The TCR was taken from a man aged 65 to 85 in good health. In DNA, the CDR3 is TGCAGTGCCCGCCCGGGACAGGGGGCTTGGGCAGATACGCAGTATTTT. Its protein product is CSARPGQGAWADTQYF.